The 31 T cell receptor beta chains reported below all come from one sample, sequenced in a study of blood T cell repertoires in COVID-19. Here immunoSEQ multiplex PCR was the method, and the copy in TCRdb shows in-frame clones only, minus some. The sample lists about 480,000 clones; roughly nine tenths were seen once. The sequenced material came from peripheral blood. The receptors were gathered from a woman in her fifties or sixties with COVID-19, enrolled during active disease.

The chain is built from TRBV30 and TRBJ1-6; tentatively, D is TRBD1 (5 bases). Germline V lookup: CDR1 GTSNPN, CDR2 SVGIG (reference sequence). The CDR3 runs 14 residues. Trimming stripped 2 bases from V and 7 bases from J, with 12 bases between. CDR3 region: CAWSLGLPNSPLHF. CDR3 nucleotide sequence: TGTGCCTGGAGTTTGGGGCTCCCCAATTCACCCCTCCACTTT.

The V gene is TRBV2, the J gene TRBJ2-2; perhaps TRBD2 as D (6 bases). CDR3 length: 14 amino acids. Germline CDR1 reads SNHLY; CDR2 reads FYNNEI. With 3 bases removed from V and 4 bases from J, the gap between germline ends came to 9 bases. The CDR3 here is CASSEGGTTGELFF. The DNA for the CDR3 is TGTGCCAGCAGTGAGGGGGGAACCACCGGGGAGCTGTTTTTT.

The V and J genes are TRBV5-4 and TRBJ1-5, with 9 bases aligning to TRBD1. This CDR3 has 15 amino acids. The germline CDR1 and CDR2 sequences are SGHNT and YYREEE (reference sequence). Losses at the gene ends were 4 bases for V and 6 bases for J; bases not matched to a gene: 8. Here the CDR3 DNA reads TGTGCCAGCAGCCCTGGGACAGGGAGAGGTCAGCCCCAGCATTTT. Translated: CASSPGTGRGQPQHF.

V usage is TRBV3-1 (or the pseudogene TRBV3-2) and J usage is TRBJ2-2; 7 bases match TRBD1. The V gene end was trimmed by 6 bases and the J gene end by 3 bases; junction bases not matched to a gene: 7. This CDR3 region has 15 residues. The germline V gene has CDR1 LGHDT and CDR2 YNNKEL (reference sequence). This chain's CDR3 is CASSSDRAYTGELFF. CDR3 in DNA: TGTGCCAGCAGTTCCGACAGGGCTTACACCGGGGAGCTGTTTTTT.

This clone was seen a few times. The gene calls are TRBV13 and TRBJ2-2; D gene uncertain. V was trimmed by 2 bases and J by 6 bases, leaving 7 bases between them. Germline V CDR1 and CDR2: PRHDT, FYEKMQ (reference sequence). The CDR3 contains 13 residues. In DNA form, the CDR3 reads TGTGCCAGCAGCTTAATAGCCTCCGGGGAGCTGTTTTTT. It codes for CASSLIASGELFF.

Only one count was recorded for this clone. This chain connects TRBV5-5 to TRBJ1-1, with 8 bases matching TRBD1. Trimming removed 4 bases from V and 3 bases from J; junction bases left unmatched: 5. The CDR3 is made up of 14 amino acids. Germline V gives CDR1 SGHKS, CDR2 YYEKEE (reference sequence). The CDR3 region has the DNA TGTGCCAGCAGCGTGGGACAGGCGTACACTGAAGCTTTCTTT. As protein: CASSVGQAYTEAFF.

The rearrangement joins TRBV5-8 to TRBJ1-3; D gene uncertain. Germline V lookup: CDR1 SGHTS, CDR2 YDEGEE. V was cut by 4 bases and J by 4 bases, with 15 bases left in between. This CDR3 contains 15 residues. This chain's CDR3 is CASSPGNILGNTIYF. The DNA for the CDR3 is TGTGCCAGCAGCCCCGGGAACATATTAGGAAACACCATATATTTT.

The chain employs TRBV29-1 and TRBJ2-7; D remains unclear. Germline assignment: CDR1 SQVTM and CDR2 ANQGSEA. The CDR3 spans 11 residues. With 4 bases removed from V and 9 bases from J, the gap between germline ends came to 13 bases. DNA of the CDR3: TGCAGCGTTGGAGTCGGGTATAGGCAGTACTTC. Residues: CSVGVGYRQYF.

In DNA form, the CDR3 reads TGTGCCAGCAGCTTATACAGGGGTGGCACCGGGGAGCTGTTTTTT. Amino acids: CASSLYRGGTGELFF. The J gene is TRBJ2-2, the V gene TRBV7-2; 7 positions match TRBD1. V trimming: 2 bases; J trimming: 4 bases; junction bases outside the gene matches: 4. The CDR3 extends over 15 amino acids. Germline V gives CDR1 SGHTA, CDR2 FQGNSA.

V usage is TRBV19 and J usage is TRBJ1-5; 7 nucleotides align to TRBD1. In germline, CDR1 is LNHDA, CDR2 SQIVND (reference sequence). Trimming cost V 4 bases and J 5 bases; bases outside gene matches: 2. CDR3 length: 13 residues. Here the CDR3 DNA reads TGTGCCAGTAGTACCAGGGGGGATCAGCCCCAGCATTTT. Its translation: CASSTRGDQPQHF.

The V and J genes are TRBV3-1 (or the pseudogene TRBV3-2) and TRBJ2-2; TRBD1 matches at 7 bases. Trimming at V came to 2 bases and at J to 5 bases, leaving 8 bases not matched to a gene. The length of the CDR3 is 16 residues. Germline V lookup: CDR1 LGHDT, CDR2 YNNKEL (reference sequence). The CDR3 spells CASSQSSQGRTGELFF. DNA of the CDR3: TGTGCCAGCAGCCAATCATCACAGGGGAGAACCGGGGAGCTGTTTTTT.

The gene calls are TRBV7-9 and TRBJ2-3, with D perhaps TRBD1 (5 bases). Germline V gene sequence: CDR1 SEHNR, CDR2 FQNEAQ (reference sequence). The CDR3 has 13 residues. Deletions cut 5 bases from V and 4 bases from J, with 10 bases between. CDR3: CASSTEGADTQYF. The CDR3, as DNA: TGTGCCAGCAGCACCGAAGGGGCAGATACGCAGTATTTT.

CDR3: CAWRQGSTGSPLHF. The CDR3 DNA reads as TGTGCCTGGCGACAGGGGTCTACAGGGTCACCCCTCCACTTT. This sequence joins TRBV30 and TRBJ1-6; 8 bases align to TRBD1. After removal of 5 bases from V and 10 bases from J, the junction contained 10 bases not matched to a gene. Looked up from germline, CDR1 is GTSNPN and CDR2 is SVGIG (reference sequence). The CDR3 extends over 14 amino acids.

The CDR3 is CAIHSLLEEKLFF. The CDR3 region has the DNA TGTGCCATCCACAGCCTGCTTGAGGAAAAACTGTTTTTT. This chain uses TRBV6-5 with TRBJ1-4; D not resolved. The germline CDR1 and CDR2 sequences are MNHEY and SVGAGI. This CDR3 has 13 residues. The V end was cut by 10 bases, the J end by 8 bases, with 17 bases between.

The chain uses TRBV9 and TRBJ1-6; unclear D gene. The germline V gene has CDR1 SGDLS and CDR2 YYNGEE. The CDR3 is 16 amino acids. Trimming cost V 4 bases and J 0 bases, with 11 bases left between them. CDR3 in amino acids: CASSFGPGSYNSPLHF. The CDR3 region has the DNA TGTGCCAGCAGCTTTGGTCCGGGCTCCTATAATTCACCCCTCCACTTT.

The chain has TRBV29-1 and TRBJ2-2, with D possibly matching TRBD1 (5 bases). The CDR3 has 13 amino acids. Between the trimmed V and J ends, which lost 4 bases and 8 bases, there was a span of 14 bases. Germline V gene sequence: CDR1 SQVTM, CDR2 ANQGSEA. CDR3 DNA: TGCAGCGTTGCAGAAGTGGCAGGGGGGGAGCTGTTTTTT. It yields the protein CSVAEVAGGELFF.

The J gene is TRBJ1-2, the V gene TRBV2; a possible D gene is TRBD1 (5 bases). V gave up 5 bases and J gave up 4 bases, with 11 bases separating them. Germline V gene data show CDR1 as SNHLY and CDR2 as FYNNEI. The CDR3 sequence is 13 residues long. This CDR3 reads CASSSDMAYGYTF. The CDR3 DNA sequence: TGTGCCAGCAGTTCGGACATGGCCTATGGCTACACCTTC.

The J gene is TRBJ2-3, the V gene TRBV3-1 (or the pseudogene TRBV3-2); a weak D match, TRBD1 (5 bases). CDR1 and CDR2 (germline): LGHDT, YNNKEL (reference sequence). The CDR3 sequence is 14 residues long. Trimming shortened V by 3 bases and J by 2 bases, and 9 bases separated the two germline ends. The CDR3, as DNA: TGTGCCAGCAGCCATTTGGACATCACAGATACGCAGTATTTT. Protein: CASSHLDITDTQYF.

The V gene is TRBV18, the J gene TRBJ1-3, with TRBD1 matching over 9 bases. This CDR3 is 19 amino acids long. The junction had 13 bases not matched to a gene; V was cut back by 1 base and J by 3 bases. Germline V lookup: CDR1 KGHSH, CDR2 LQKENI. CDR3 sequence: CASSPRGPNRGPLGNTIYF. The CDR3, as DNA: TGTGCCAGCTCACCACGGGGGCCCAACAGGGGGCCACTTGGAAACACCATATATTTT. Using reference TRBV18 and TRBJ1-3 for the parts outside the CDR3, the full variable domain is NAGVMQNPRHLVRRRGQEARLRCSPMKGHSHVYWYRQLPEEGLKFMVYLQKENIIDESGMPKERFSAEFPKEGPSILRIQQVVRGDSAAYFCASSPRGPNRGPLGNTIYFGEGSWLTVV.

The chain uses TRBV5-8 and TRBJ1-1; D possibly corresponds to TRBD1 (6 bases). Trimming left V 0 bases short and J 12 bases short, with 9 bases between. The germline V gene encodes CDR1 SGHTS and CDR2 YDEGEE. CDR3 length equals 11 residues. The CDR3 sequence is CASSLGQVPFF. CDR3 nucleotides: TGTGCCAGCAGCTTGGGACAGGTTCCTTTCTTT.

The CDR3 protein is CASSRGRSPTGELFF. CDR3 coding DNA: TGTGCCAGCAGTCGAGGGCGGTCTCCCACCGGGGAGCTGTTTTTT. The chain couples TRBV6-5 to TRBJ2-2; TRBD2 might be the D (5 bases). V was shortened by 5 bases and J by 4 bases, with 14 bases between the two germline ends. Germline-derived CDR1 and CDR2 are MNHEY and SVGAGI. The CDR3 length is 15 residues.

This chain links TRBV30 with TRBJ1-2, with D possibly TRBD1 on 6 matching bases. From germline, CDR1 is GTSNPN and CDR2 SVGIG (reference sequence). The CDR3 has 13 amino acids. The CDR3 protein is CAPPATGRDGYTF. The CDR3 DNA reads TGTGCTCCCCCGGCCACAGGGAGGGACGGCTACACCTTC.

CDR3 in DNA: TGTGCCAGCAGCCCCCAGGGCACGATCGATTACGAGCAGTACTTC. Translation gives CASSPQGTIDYEQYF. V is TRBV7-9 and J is TRBJ2-7; D perhaps matches TRBD1 (5 bases). The CDR3 totals 15 residues. Germline assignment: CDR1 SEHNR and CDR2 FQNEAQ (reference sequence). V lost 5 bases and J lost 4, with 18 bases in between.

The chain combines TRBV19 with TRBJ2-2; D gene uncertain. CDR3 length: 16 residues. V was cut by 2 bases and J by 4 bases, with 14 bases left in between. CDR1 and CDR2 (germline): LNHDA, SQIVND (reference sequence). CDR3 DNA: TGTGCCAGTAGTATATTGGGCAGCCAGTCCACCGGGGAGCTGTTTTTT. Protein sequence: CASSILGSQSTGELFF.

The V and J genes are TRBV12-5 and TRBJ2-5; D uncertain. The CDR3 runs to 13 residues. Germline V gives CDR1 LGHNT, CDR2 FRNRAP. The V gene lost 3 bases and the J gene lost 1 base, with 6 bases spanning the gap. DNA of the CDR3: TGTGCTAGTGGTTTTAGCAGCCAAGAGACCCAGTACTTC. It translates to CASGFSSQETQYF.

This rearrangement joins TRBV2 to TRBJ2-4; D possibly corresponds to TRBD1 (5 bases). CDR1 is SNHLY, CDR2 FYNNEI, per germline. The germline V and J ends were trimmed by 7 bases and 2 bases, with 6 bases remaining between them. The CDR3 has 12 residues. The CDR3 DNA sequence: TGTGCCAGCAAGGGGACCAAAAACATTCAGTACTTC. It codes for CASKGTKNIQYF. Looking up the rest from reference TRBV2 and TRBJ2-4 gives the full variable domain: EPEVTQTPSHQVTQMGQEVILRCVPISNHLYFYWYRQILGQKVEFLVSFYNNEISEKSEIFDDQFSVERPDGSNFTLKIRSTKLEDSAMYFCASKGTKNIQYFGAGTRLSVL.

The chain couples TRBV7-2 to TRBJ2-7; possibly TRBD1 for D (6 bases). The ends were cut back, 6 bases at V and 2 bases at J, with 14 bases in the middle. Germline assignment: CDR1 SGHTA and CDR2 FQGNSA. This CDR3 contains 14 residues. CDR3: CASRDRNNPYEQYF. CDR3 nucleotide sequence: TGTGCCAGCAGAGACAGGAACAACCCCTACGAGCAGTACTTC.

The chain recombines TRBV14 with TRBJ2-3, with D possibly matching TRBD2 (6 bases). Germline-derived CDR1 and CDR2 are SGHDN and FVKESK. V lost 1 base, J lost 2 bases, and 10 bases lay in between. The CDR3 sequence is 15 residues long. The CDR3 DNA reads TGTGCCAGCAGCCAAGGGGACTCATACACAGATACGCAGTATTTT. This sequence encodes CASSQGDSYTDTQYF.

The CDR3 sequence is CASLTANQPQHF. DNA of the CDR3: TGTGCCAGTCTTACAGCTAATCAGCCCCAGCATTTT. The chain joins TRBV19 to TRBJ1-5; D is uncertain. CDR3 length equals 12 residues. Per the germline V gene, CDR1 is LNHDA and CDR2 is SQIVND (reference sequence). V was shortened by 8 bases and J by 4 bases, with 9 bases between the two germline ends.

The chain has TRBV7-2 and TRBJ1-1, with TRBD1 as a possible D gene (5 bases). The CDR3 extends over 15 amino acids. Per the germline V gene, CDR1 is SGHTA and CDR2 is FQGNSA. Between the trimmed V and J ends, which lost 1 base and 1 base, there was a span of 10 bases. CDR3 coding DNA: TGTGCCAGCAGCTTAGAAAGGGGCGCGAACACTGAAGCTTTCTTT. Protein sequence: CASSLERGANTEAFF.

The rearrangement joins TRBV5-4 to TRBJ1-2, with 8 bases fitting TRBD1. V shed 2 bases, J shed 6 bases, and the junction held 6 bases outside the gene matches. From germline, CDR1 is SGHNT and CDR2 YYREEE (reference sequence). The CDR3 spans 14 residues. CDR3 in amino acids: CASSFGQGGHGYTF. CDR3 DNA sequence: TGTGCCAGCAGCTTCGGACAGGGAGGCCATGGCTACACCTTC. Filled out from reference TRBV5-4 and TRBJ1-2, the complete variable domain reads ETGVTQSPTHLIKTRGQQVTLRCSSQSGHNTVSWYQQALGQGPQFIFQYYREEENGRGNFPPRFSGLQFPNYSSELNVNALELDDSALYLCASSFGQGGHGYTFGSGTRLTVV.